This T cell receptor beta chain was observed in a study of shared clonotypes between healthy human individuals. The naive CD8 population came from CD45RO-negative cells selected for CCR7, without terminally differentiated effector memory CD45RA+ cells. Data came from immunoSEQ multiplex PCR; TCRdb stores just in-frame clones and leaves some out. Among millions of clones, just over 90% were seen once, and the ten largest hold 1.5% to 2%. The germline V and J ends were trimmed by 3 bases and 0 bases, with 15 bases remaining between them. This CDR3 has 16 amino acids. Germline-derived CDR1 and CDR2 are SGDLS and YYNGEE.

The TCR comes from a man between 18 and 29 years old in good health. Some clones in this sample may be carry-over from other donors' samples. The chain uses TRBV9 and TRBJ1-2; the D is unclear. Sample: naive CD8+ T cells from PBMCs. The DNA of the CDR3 is TGTGCCAGCAGCGATCTCCCCGTTCAAGCTAACTATGGCTACACCTTC. It codes for CASSDLPVQANYGYTF.